The 11 T cell receptor beta chains below come from one sample, sequenced in a study of blood T cell repertoires in COVID-19. TCRdb's table, derived via immunoSEQ multiplex PCR, lists solely in-frame clones and lacks some. The profile shows hundreds of thousands of clones, around 84% of them singletons. The source material was PBMCs or T cells enriched from blood (not recorded which). These receptors originate from a man younger than 30 who had recovered from COVID-19.

CDR3 region: CASSLAQLAGFTDTQYF. The CDR3 region has the DNA TGCGCCAGCAGCTTGGCCCAGCTAGCGGGGTTCACAGATACGCAGTATTTT. The chain is built from TRBV5-1 and TRBJ2-3, with 9 bases aligning to TRBD2. The CDR3 consists of 17 residues. V shed 0 bases, J shed 2 bases, and the junction held 7 bases outside the gene matches. Germline V gene data show CDR1 as SGHRS and CDR2 as YFSETQ.

The DNA of the CDR3 is TGTGCCAGCAGCCAACATAATCTGGGACAGAATGTGGAGACCCAGTACTTC. Translated: CASSQHNLGQNVETQYF. This rearrangement joins TRBV3-1 (or the pseudogene TRBV3-2) to TRBJ2-5; TRBD1 aligns across 7 bases. The J segment lost 5 bases and the V segment lost 2 bases, leaving 14 bases of the junction unmatched. The germline V gene has CDR1 LGHDT and CDR2 YNNKEL (reference sequence). The CDR3 is made up of 17 amino acids.

This clone was counted once. This chain links TRBV18 with TRBJ1-6; a possible D gene is TRBD1 (6 bases). Between the trimmed V and J ends, which lost 6 bases and 7 bases, there was a span of 16 bases. Per the germline V gene, CDR1 is KGHSH and CDR2 is LQKENI. This CDR3 spans 15 amino acids. CDR3 nucleotides: TGTGCCAGCTCCCCATCCCCCAGGGGCAATTCACCCCTCCACTTT. Its protein product is CASSPSPRGNSPLHF.

This clone was seen only a few times. This chain uses TRBV2 with TRBJ1-2; 8 nucleotides agree with TRBD1. This CDR3 region has 13 residues. Per germline, CDR1 SNHLY and CDR2 FYNNEI. J gave up 8 bases and V 5 bases, and 7 bases lay outside the gene matches. For the CDR3, the DNA is TGTGCCAGCAGTTACACAGGGGGGAGCGGCTACACCTTC. The encoded protein is CASSYTGGSGYTF.

The V call is TRBV10-1, the J call TRBJ2-1, with D tentatively TRBD2 (5 bases). The ends were cut back, 7 bases at V and 3 bases at J, with 10 bases in the middle. CDR3 length: 13 residues. The germline gives CDR1 WNHNN, CDR2 SYGVQD (reference sequence). CDR3 loop: CASTAANYNEQFF. The CDR3 DNA reads TGCGCCAGCACAGCGGCCAACTACAATGAGCAGTTCTTC.

This chain links TRBV23-1 with TRBJ1-2; possible D gene TRBD1, 6 bases. TRBV23-1 is designated an ORF whose function remains uncertain. The V gene lost 4 bases and the J gene lost 1 base, with 22 bases spanning the gap. The CDR3 totals 18 residues. CDR3 in amino acids: CASSRTWGRGGGNYGYTF. CDR3 sequence (DNA): TGCGCCAGCAGTCGAACATGGGGCAGGGGCGGGGGTAACTATGGCTACACCTTC.

This clone was picked up a small number of times. V usage is TRBV5-6 and J usage is TRBJ2-7; 7 bases align to TRBD1. Germline loops: CDR1 SGHDT, CDR2 YYEEEE. With V trimmed by 4 bases and J by 3 bases, 10 bases remained unmatched. There are 15 residues in the CDR3. CDR3 loop: CASSRGQAAFYEQYF. DNA of the CDR3: TGTGCCAGCAGCCGCGGACAGGCCGCCTTCTACGAGCAGTACTTC.

The chain links TRBV10-3 to TRBJ1-4; D is unclear. Germline V gene sequence: CDR1 ENHRY, CDR2 SYGVKD. The ends were cut back, 4 bases at V and 8 bases at J, with 5 bases in the middle. The CDR3 is made up of 11 amino acids. CDR3 DNA sequence: TGTGCCATCAGTGGAGGGGAAAAACTGTTTTTT. Amino acid sequence: CAISGGEKLFF.

The chain carries TRBV5-1 and TRBJ2-1, with D perhaps matching TRBD1 (6 bases). From germline, CDR1 is SGHRS and CDR2 YFSETQ. The ends were cut back, 0 bases at V and 9 bases at J, with 25 bases in the middle. CDR3 length equals 18 residues. The CDR3 sequence: CASSLAGLQTDEQGEQFF. DNA for the CDR3: TGCGCCAGCAGCTTGGCAGGTCTTCAAACGGACGAACAGGGTGAGCAGTTCTTC.

This clone was counted once. The J gene is TRBJ2-3, the V gene TRBV15; a weak D match, TRBD1 (5 bases). Trimming took off 6 bases at V and 3 bases at J, with 7 bases between the two ends. Germline-derived CDR1 and CDR2 are LNHNV and YYDKDF (reference sequence). The CDR3 covers 12 residues. CDR3: CATSKGTDTQYF. CDR3 DNA: TGTGCCACCAGTAAGGGGACAGATACGCAGTATTTT.

In this sample, this clone turned up a few times. CDR3 region: CASSEGLAGQETQYF. The CDR3 nucleotides are TGTGCCAGCAGTGAAGGACTAGCGGGCCAAGAGACCCAGTACTTC. The chain employs TRBV2 and TRBJ2-5; TRBD2 matches at 10 bases. After removal of 1 base from V and 1 base from J, the junction contained 0 bases not matched to a gene. Germline V lookup: CDR1 SNHLY, CDR2 FYNNEI. This CDR3 spans 15 amino acids.